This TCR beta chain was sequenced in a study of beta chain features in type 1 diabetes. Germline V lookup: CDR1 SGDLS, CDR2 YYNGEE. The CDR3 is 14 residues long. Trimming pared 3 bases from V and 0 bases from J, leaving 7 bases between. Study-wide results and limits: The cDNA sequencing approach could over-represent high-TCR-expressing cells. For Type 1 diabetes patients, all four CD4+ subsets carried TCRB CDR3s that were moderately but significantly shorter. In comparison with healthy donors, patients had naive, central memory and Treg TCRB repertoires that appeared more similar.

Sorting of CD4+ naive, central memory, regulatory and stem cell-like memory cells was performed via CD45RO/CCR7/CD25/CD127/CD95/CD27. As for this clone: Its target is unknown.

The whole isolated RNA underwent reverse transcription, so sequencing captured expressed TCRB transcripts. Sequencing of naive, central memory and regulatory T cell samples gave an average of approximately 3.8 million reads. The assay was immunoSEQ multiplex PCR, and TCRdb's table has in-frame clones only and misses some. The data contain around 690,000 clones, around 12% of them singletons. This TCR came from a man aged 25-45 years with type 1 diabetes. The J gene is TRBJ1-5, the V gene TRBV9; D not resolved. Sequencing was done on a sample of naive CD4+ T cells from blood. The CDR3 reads CASSEENSNQPQHF. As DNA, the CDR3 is TGTGCCAGCAGCGAAGAAAATAGCAATCAGCCCCAGCATTTT.